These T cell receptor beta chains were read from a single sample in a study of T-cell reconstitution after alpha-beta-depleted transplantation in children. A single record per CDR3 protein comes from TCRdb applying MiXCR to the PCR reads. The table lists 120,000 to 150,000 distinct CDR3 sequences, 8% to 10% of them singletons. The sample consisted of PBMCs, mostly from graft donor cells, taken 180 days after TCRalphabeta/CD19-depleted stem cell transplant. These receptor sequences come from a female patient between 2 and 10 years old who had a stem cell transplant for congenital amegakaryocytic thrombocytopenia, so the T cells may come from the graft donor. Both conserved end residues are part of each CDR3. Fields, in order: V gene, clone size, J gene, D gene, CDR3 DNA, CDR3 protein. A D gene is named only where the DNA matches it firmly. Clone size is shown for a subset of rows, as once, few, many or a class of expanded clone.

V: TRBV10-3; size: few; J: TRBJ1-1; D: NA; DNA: TGTGCCATACACGGCGGGGTCCCGGGGACTGAAGCTTTCTTT; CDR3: CAIHGGVPGTEAFF
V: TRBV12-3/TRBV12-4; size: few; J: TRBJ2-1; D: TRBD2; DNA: TGTGCCAGCAGTTTAAGGGGACTAGCGTCTGATGAGCAGTTCTTC; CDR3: CASSLRGLASDEQFF
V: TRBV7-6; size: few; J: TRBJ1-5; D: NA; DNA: TGTGCCAGCAGCTTATTGGGGGGGAAGGGCAGCAATCAGCCCCAGCATTTT; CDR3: CASSLLGGKGSNQPQHF
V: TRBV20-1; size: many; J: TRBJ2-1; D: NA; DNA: TGCAGTGCTAGGAGCGATAATGAGCAGTTCTTC; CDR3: CSARSDNEQFF
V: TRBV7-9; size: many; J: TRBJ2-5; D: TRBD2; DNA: TGTGCCAGCAGCTTCCCGACTAGCGGGGTTCAAGAGACCCAGTACTTC; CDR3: CASSFPTSGVQETQYF
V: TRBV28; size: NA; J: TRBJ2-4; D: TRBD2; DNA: TGTGCCAGCAGTTTGGGGACTATTTGGGGTAGGGACATTCAGTACTTC; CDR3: CASSLGTIWGRDIQYF
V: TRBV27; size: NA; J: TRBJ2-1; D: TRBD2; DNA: TGTGCCAGCAGTCTAGGGACTAGCGGCAACAATGAGCAGTTCTTC; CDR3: CASSLGTSGNNEQFF
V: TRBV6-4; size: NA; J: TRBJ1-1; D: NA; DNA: TGTGCCAGCAGTTTGCAGGTGGACACTGAAGCTTTCTTT; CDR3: CASSLQVDTEAFF
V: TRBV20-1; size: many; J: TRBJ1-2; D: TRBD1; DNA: TGCAGTGCTAGAGGGGACAGCAAAAACTATGGCTACACCTTC; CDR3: CSARGDSKNYGYTF
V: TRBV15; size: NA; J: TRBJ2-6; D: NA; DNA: TGTGCCACCAGCCCAGGGTCAGGGGCCAACGTCCTGACTTTC; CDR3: CATSPGSGANVLTF
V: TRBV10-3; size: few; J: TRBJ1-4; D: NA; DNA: TGTGCCATCAGTGAGTCTTCGAGTTTGGATGAAAAACTGTTTTTT; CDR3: CAISESSSLDEKLFF
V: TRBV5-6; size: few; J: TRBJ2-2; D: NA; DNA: TGTGCCAGCAGCTTATGGGGGCCTACCGGGGAGCTGTTTTTT; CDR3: CASSLWGPTGELFF
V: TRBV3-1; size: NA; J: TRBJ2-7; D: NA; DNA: TGTGCCAGCACCAAGCAGCTGTCCCCGGGTTACTCCTACGAGCAGTACTTC; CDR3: CASTKQLSPGYSYEQYF
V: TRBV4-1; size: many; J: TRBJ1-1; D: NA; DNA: TGCGCCAGCAGAGAGCAGGGGAAGGGAGGGATGAACACTGAAGCTTTCTTT; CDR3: CASREQGKGGMNTEAFF
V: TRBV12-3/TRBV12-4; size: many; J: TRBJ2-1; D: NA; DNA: TGTGCCAGCAGTTTAGCTCGGGACGTTCGTGAGCAGTTCTTC; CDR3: CASSLARDVREQFF
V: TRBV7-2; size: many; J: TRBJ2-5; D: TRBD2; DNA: TGTGCCAGCAGCTTGTTTCGAAGCGGGATTCAAGAGACCCAGTACTTC; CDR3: CASSLFRSGIQETQYF
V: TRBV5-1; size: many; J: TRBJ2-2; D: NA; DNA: TGCGCCAGCAGCTTAGTGCACACCGGGGAGCTGTTTTTT; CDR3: CASSLVHTGELFF
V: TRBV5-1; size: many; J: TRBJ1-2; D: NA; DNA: TGCGCCAGCAGCTTGGGCACAGGGTATGGCTACACCTTC; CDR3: CASSLGTGYGYTF
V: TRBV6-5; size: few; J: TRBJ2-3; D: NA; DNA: TGTGCCAGCAGTTCCCGGATAAGCACAGATACGCAGTATTTT; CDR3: CASSSRISTDTQYF
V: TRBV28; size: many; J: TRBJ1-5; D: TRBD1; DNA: TGTGCCAGCAGACGAGGGACAGCCAATCAGCCCCAGCATTTT; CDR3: CASRRGTANQPQHF
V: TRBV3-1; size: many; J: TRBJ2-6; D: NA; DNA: TGTGCCAGCAGCCGAACAAGGGGCTCTGGGGCCAACGTCCTGACTTTC; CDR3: CASSRTRGSGANVLTF
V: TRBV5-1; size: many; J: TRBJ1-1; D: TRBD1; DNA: TGCGCCAGCAGCTCCAGAGGACAGGGTGAAGCTTTCTTT; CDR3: CASSSRGQGEAFF
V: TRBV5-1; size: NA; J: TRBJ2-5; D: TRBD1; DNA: TGCGCCAGCAGCTTGGGGACAGGGGGGCAGACCCAGTACTTC; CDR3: CASSLGTGGQTQYF
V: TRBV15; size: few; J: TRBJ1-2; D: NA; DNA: TGTGCCACCAGCAGACGGACCGAATACACCTTC; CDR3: CATSRRTEYTF
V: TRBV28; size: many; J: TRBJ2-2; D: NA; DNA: TGTGCCAGCAGTTTCGGTAGGCGGACCGGGGAGCTGTTTTTT; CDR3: CASSFGRRTGELFF
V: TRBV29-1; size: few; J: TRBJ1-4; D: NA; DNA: TGCAGCGTGGGGACCGGCAATGAAAAACTGTTTTTT; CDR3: CSVGTGNEKLFF
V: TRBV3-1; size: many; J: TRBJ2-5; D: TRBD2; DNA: TGTGCCAGCAGCCAAGGGCGGGGGTTCCAAGAGACCCAGTACTTC; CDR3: CASSQGRGFQETQYF
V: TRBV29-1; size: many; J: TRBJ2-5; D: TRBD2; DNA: TGCAGCGTTGTTTTAGCGGGAGGGAGGGAGACCCAGTACTTC; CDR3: CSVVLAGGRETQYF
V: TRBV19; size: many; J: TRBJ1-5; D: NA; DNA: TGTGCCAGTAGCCCCACCGGGGGGGGGCCCCAGCATTTT; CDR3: CASSPTGGGPQHF
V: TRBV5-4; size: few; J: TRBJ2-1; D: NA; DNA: TGTGCCAGCAGGCCATATCAAATTGCCTACAATGAGCAGTTCTTC; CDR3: CASRPYQIAYNEQFF
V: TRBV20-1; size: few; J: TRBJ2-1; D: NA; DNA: TGCAGTGCTAGTCTGGGGGGGGCCTCCTACAATGAGCAGTTCTTC; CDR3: CSASLGGASYNEQFF
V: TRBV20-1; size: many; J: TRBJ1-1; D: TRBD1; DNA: TGCAGTGCTAGGTTCAGGGGGCGTTTGGACACTGAAGCTTTCTTT; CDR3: CSARFRGRLDTEAFF
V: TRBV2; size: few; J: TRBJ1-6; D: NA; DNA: TGTGCCAGCAGAGACAGGTTTTATCCCCTCCACTTT; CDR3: CASRDRFYPLHF
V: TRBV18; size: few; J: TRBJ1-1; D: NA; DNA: TGTGCCAGCTCACCACCGAGAGGAACGACAAGCACTGAAGCTTTCTTT; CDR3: CASSPPRGTTSTEAFF
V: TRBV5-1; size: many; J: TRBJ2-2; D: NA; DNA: TGCGCCAGCAGCTTGACAGTAAACACCGGGGAGCTGTTTTTT; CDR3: CASSLTVNTGELFF